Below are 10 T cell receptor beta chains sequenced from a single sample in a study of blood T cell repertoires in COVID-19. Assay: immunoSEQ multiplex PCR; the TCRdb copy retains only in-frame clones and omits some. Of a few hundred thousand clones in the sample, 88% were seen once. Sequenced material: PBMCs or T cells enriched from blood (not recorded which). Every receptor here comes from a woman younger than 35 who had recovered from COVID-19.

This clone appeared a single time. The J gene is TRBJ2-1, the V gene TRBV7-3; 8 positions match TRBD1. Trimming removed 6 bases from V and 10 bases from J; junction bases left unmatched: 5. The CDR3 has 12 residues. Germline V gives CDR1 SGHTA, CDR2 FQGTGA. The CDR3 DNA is TGTGCCAGCAGTTTGACAGGGGACGAGCAGTTCTTC. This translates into CASSLTGDEQFF.

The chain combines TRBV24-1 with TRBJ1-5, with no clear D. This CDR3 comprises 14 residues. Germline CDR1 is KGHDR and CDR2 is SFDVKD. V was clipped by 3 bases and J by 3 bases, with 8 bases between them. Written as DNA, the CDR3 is TGTGCCACCAGTGATGATGGAGTCAATCAGCCCCAGCATTTT. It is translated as CATSDDGVNQPQHF.

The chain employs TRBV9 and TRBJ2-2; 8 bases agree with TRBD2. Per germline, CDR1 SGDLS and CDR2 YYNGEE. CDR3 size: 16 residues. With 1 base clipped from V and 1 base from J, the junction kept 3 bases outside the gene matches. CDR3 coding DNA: TGTGCCAGCAGCGTACTCAGCGGGAGGAACACCGGGGAGCTGTTTTTT. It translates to CASSVLSGRNTGELFF.

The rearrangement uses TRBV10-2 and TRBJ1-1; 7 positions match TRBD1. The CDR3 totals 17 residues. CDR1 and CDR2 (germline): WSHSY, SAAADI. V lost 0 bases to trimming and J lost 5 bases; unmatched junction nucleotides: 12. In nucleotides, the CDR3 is TGCGCCAGCAGTGAGTCGAGAGAGGGGGCGCTTAGAACTGAAGCTTTCTTT. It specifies CASSESREGALRTEAFF.

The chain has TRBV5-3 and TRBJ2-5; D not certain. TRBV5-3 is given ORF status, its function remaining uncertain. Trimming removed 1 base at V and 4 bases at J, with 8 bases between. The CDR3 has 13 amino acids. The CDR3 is CARSLNAGETQYF. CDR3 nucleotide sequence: TGTGCCAGAAGCTTGAACGCAGGAGAGACCCAGTACTTC.

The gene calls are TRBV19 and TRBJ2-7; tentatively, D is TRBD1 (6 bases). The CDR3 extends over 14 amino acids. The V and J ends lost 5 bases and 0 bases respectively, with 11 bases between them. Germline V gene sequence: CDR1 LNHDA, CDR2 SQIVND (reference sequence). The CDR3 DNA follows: TGTGCCAGTAGTCGGACAGCCACCTCCTACGAGCAGTACTTC. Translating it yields CASSRTATSYEQYF.

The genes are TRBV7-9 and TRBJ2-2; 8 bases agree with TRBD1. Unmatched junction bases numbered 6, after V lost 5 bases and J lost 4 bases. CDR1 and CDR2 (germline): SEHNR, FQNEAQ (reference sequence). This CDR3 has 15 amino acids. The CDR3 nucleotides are TGTGCCAGCAGCCTTAGGACAGGGAGCACCGGGGAGCTGTTTTTT. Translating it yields CASSLRTGSTGELFF.

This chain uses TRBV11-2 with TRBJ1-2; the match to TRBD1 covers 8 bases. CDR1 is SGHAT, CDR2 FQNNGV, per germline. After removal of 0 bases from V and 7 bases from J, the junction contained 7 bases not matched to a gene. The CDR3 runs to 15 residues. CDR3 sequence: CASSLEWQGASGYTF. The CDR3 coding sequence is TGTGCCAGCAGCTTAGAATGGCAGGGGGCGAGTGGCTACACCTTC. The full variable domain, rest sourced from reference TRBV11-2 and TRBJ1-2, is EAGVAQSPRYKIIEKRQSVAFWCNPISGHATLYWYQQILGQGPKLLIQFQNNGVVDDSQLPKDRFSAERLKGVDSTLKIQPAKLEDSAVYLCASSLEWQGASGYTFGSGTRLTVV.

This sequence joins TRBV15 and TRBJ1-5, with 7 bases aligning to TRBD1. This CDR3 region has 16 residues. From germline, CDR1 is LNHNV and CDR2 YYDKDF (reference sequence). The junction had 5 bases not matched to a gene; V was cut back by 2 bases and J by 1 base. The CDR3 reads CATSRRQGRSNQPQHF. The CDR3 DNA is TGTGCCACCAGCAGAAGACAGGGTCGAAGCAATCAGCCCCAGCATTTT.

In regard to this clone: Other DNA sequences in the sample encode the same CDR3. The CDR3 DNA reads as TGCAGCGGCGGGGGGACTTACAATGAGCAGTTCTTC. It codes for CSGGGTYNEQFF. The chain employs TRBV29-1 and TRBJ2-1; 8 positions agree with TRBD2. This CDR3 comprises 12 residues. Unmatched junction bases numbered 3, after V lost 7 bases and J lost 4 bases. The V gene's germline CDR1 is SQVTM and CDR2 ANQGSEA.